A selection of T cell receptor beta chains follows, all from one sample in a study of long-term antiretroviral therapy in people with HIV. The protocol was immunoSEQ multiplex PCR, while the TCRdb copy is restricted to in-frame clones and leaves out a portion. The sample shows fewer than 40,000 clones, over 70% of them seen only once. This material consisted of unsorted PBMCs, taken 3.1 years after starting antiretroviral therapy. Every receptor here comes from a woman between 45 and 65 years old with HIV. Both conserved end residues are part of each CDR3. A D gene is named only where the DNA matches it firmly. A row's size may be missing; if present it is once, few, many or a size class.

j_gene	d_gene	v_gene	abundance	CDR3nt	CDR3aa
TRBJ2-3	NA	TRBV7-3	NA	TGTGCCAGCAGCTGGGGGTCCGCCTCTAGCACAGATACGCAGTATTTT	CASSWGSASSTDTQYF
TRBJ2-1	TRBD1	TRBV5-1	NA	TGCGCCAGCACCCCGGGTCGGGACAGGTATAATAATGAGCAGTTCTTC	CASTPGRDRYNNEQFF
TRBJ1-1	TRBD1	TRBV5-1	NA	TGCGCCAGCAGCCCGGGACAGGAGGGCGCTGAAGCTTTCTTT	CASSPGQEGAEAFF
TRBJ2-4	NA	TRBV7-2	NA	TGTGCCAGCAGCTTAGCTCTCGGGGACATTCAGTACTTC	CASSLALGDIQYF
TRBJ2-1	TRBD1	TRBV11-2	NA	TGTGCCAGCAGCTTAGAAGGGGGCACCTACAATGAGCAGTTCTTC	CASSLEGGTYNEQFF
TRBJ1-1	NA	TRBV2	NA	TGTGCCAGCCTCAGGGAAAACACTGAAGCTTTCTTT	CASLRENTEAFF
TRBJ1-2	NA	TRBV6-5	NA	TGTGCCAGCAGGAGGGGTATCACTCACTATGGCTACACCTTC	CASRRGITHYGYTF
TRBJ1-3	NA	TRBV6-5	once	TGTGCCAGCAGAAAACAGGACTCTGGAAACACCATATATTTT	CASRKQDSGNTIYF
TRBJ1-1	NA	TRBV10-1	once	TGCGCCAGCAGTGACGGCGGCGAGAACACTGAAGCTTTCTTT	CASSDGGENTEAFF
TRBJ2-3	NA	TRBV30	few	TGTGCCTGGAGTGATGGATTGAGCACAGATACGCAGTATTTT	CAWSDGLSTDTQYF
TRBJ2-5	TRBD2	TRBV5-1	NA	TGCGCCAGCAGCACGGGACTAGCGGGGGGCCGAGGACAAGAGACCCAGTACTTC	CASSTGLAGGRGQETQYF
TRBJ2-2	TRBD1	TRBV6-1	NA	TGTGCCAGCAGTGAACAGAACAGGGGGCGGACCGGGGAGCTGTTTTTT	CASSEQNRGRTGELFF
TRBJ1-1	NA	TRBV2	NA	TGTGCCAGCACGTCCTCCGGGAAGGAGAACACTGAAGCTTTCTTT	CASTSSGKENTEAFF
TRBJ1-2	NA	TRBV4-1	NA	TGCGCCAGCAGCCAAGGGGCAGGGTTAAACTATGGCTACACCTTC	CASSQGAGLNYGYTF
TRBJ2-2	TRBD2	TRBV4-1	NA	TGCGCCAGCAGCTATGCTACTAGCGGGGGGTGGGGCGGGGAGCTGTTTTTT	CASSYATSGGWGGELFF
TRBJ1-1	NA	TRBV2	NA	TGTGCCAGCTCTAAAGCCCAGGGAGGTAAAGTAGCTTTCTTT	CASSKAQGGKVAFF
TRBJ2-1	NA	TRBV30	NA	TGTGCCTGGAGTTCCGGGACCGCCAATGAGCAGTTCTTC	CAWSSGTANEQFF
TRBJ1-3	NA	TRBV18	NA	TGTGCCAGCTCACCCTGGGGGGACACCATATATTTT	CASSPWGDTIYF
TRBJ2-5	NA	TRBV12-5	NA	TGTGCTAGTGGTTTTGGAACAGTACATCATTCTCAAGAGACCCAGTACTTC	CASGFGTVHHSQETQYF
TRBJ1-5	NA	TRBV6-1	NA	TGTGCCAGCAGCATAGACTCGTGGGGACAGCCCCAGCATTTT	CASSIDSWGQPQHF
TRBJ1-2	TRBD1	TRBV27	NA	TGTGCCAGCAGAATTACCGGGACAGGGTCTGGCTACACCTTC	CASRITGTGSGYTF
TRBJ2-7	TRBD1	TRBV5-1	NA	TGCGCCAGCAGCTCGACAGGACAGGGGGGTTACGAGCAGTACTTC	CASSSTGQGGYEQYF
TRBJ1-4	NA	TRBV20-1	NA	TGCAGTGCCCTTGGCAGTGAAAAACTGTTTTTT	CSALGSEKLFF